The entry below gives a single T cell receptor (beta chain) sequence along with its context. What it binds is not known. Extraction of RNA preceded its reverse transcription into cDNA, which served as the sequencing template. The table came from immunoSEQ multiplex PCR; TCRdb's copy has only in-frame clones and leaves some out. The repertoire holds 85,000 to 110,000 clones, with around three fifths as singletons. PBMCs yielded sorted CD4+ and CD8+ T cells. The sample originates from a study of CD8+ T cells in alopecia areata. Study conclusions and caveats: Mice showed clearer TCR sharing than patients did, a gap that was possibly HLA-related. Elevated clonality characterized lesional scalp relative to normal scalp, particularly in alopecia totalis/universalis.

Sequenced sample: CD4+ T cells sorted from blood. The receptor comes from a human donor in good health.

As DNA, the CDR3 is TGTGCCAGCCTGGCACAGGGGGTTTGGACAGATACGCAGTATTTT. It is translated as CASLAQGVWTDTQYF. This sequence joins TRBV5-6 and TRBJ2-3; TRBD1 matches 8 bases. This CDR3 region has 15 residues. CDR1 is SGHDT and CDR2 is YYEEEE in the germline V gene. Trimming removed 7 bases from V and 3 bases from J; junction bases left unmatched: 10.